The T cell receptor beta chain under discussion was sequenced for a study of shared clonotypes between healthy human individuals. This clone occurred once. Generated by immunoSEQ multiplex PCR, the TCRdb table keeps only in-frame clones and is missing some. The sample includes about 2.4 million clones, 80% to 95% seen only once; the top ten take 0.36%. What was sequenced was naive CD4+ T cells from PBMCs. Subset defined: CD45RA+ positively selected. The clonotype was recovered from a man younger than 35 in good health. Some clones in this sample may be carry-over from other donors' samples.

The CDR3 is CATVDAPWGQFF. In DNA, the CDR3 is TGTGCCACCGTCGATGCCCCCTGGGGGCAGTTCTTC. The J gene is TRBJ2-1, the V gene TRBV28; D is unclear. The CDR3 totals 12 residues. Between the trimmed V and J ends, which lost 10 bases and 12 bases, there was a span of 19 bases. Germline V lookup: CDR1 MDHEN, CDR2 SYDVKM.